This T cell receptor beta chain comes out of a study of type 1 regulatory T cells. Each CDR3 protein is one row after TCRdb ran MiXCR on the reads. The sample has 60,000 to 80,000 distinct CDR3 sequences, about three fifths seen once. A word on this clonotype: The antigen remains unidentified.

The source is a human donor in good health. The material sequenced was cultured T cells, either the whole culture or a sorted T cell fraction (not recorded which). Subset meaning: Tr1-enriched cell product generated in vitro against host alloantigens.

The CDR3 DNA is TGTGCCAGCAGTTACTCGGCGGGAGGTCTCCAAGAGACCCAGTACTTC. It yields the protein CASSYSAGGLQETQYF. This chain joins TRBV6-2 or TRBV6-3 and TRBJ2-5, with 8 bases identical to TRBD2. The length of the CDR3 is 16 residues. V gave up 0 bases and J gave up 1 base; unmatched junction bases: 4. CDR1 and CDR2 (germline): MNHEY, SVGEGT.